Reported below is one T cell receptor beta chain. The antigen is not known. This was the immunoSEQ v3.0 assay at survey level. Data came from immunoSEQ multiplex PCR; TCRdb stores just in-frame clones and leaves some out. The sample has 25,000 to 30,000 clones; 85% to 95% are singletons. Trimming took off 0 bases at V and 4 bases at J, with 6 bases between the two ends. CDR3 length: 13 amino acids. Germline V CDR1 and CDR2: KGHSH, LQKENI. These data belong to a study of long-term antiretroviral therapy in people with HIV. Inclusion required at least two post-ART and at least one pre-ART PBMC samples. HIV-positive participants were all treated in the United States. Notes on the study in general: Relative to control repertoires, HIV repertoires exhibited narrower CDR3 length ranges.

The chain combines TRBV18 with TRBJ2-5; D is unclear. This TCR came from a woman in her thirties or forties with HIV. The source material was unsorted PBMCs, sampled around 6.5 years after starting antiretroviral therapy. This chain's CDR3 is CASSPPAVETQYF. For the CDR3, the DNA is TGTGCCAGCTCACCACCGGCAGTAGAGACCCAGTACTTC.